This T cell receptor (beta chain) was captured by sequencing in a study of blood T cell repertoires in COVID-19. In the study overall: The samples span acute and convalescent COVID-19 from the United States, Italy and Spain. The analysed material was cDNA or gDNA that came from T cells, B-cell-depleted T cells, or PBMCs.

The protocol was immunoSEQ multiplex PCR, while the TCRdb copy is restricted to in-frame clones and leaves out a portion. Of nearly 55,000 clones detected, around 78% appear once; the ten largest clones hold under 15%. CDR3 length: 15 residues. Looked up from germline, CDR1 is LNHDA and CDR2 is SQIVND (reference sequence). V was cut by 4 bases and J by 2 bases, with 12 bases left in between. The sequenced sample consisted of peripheral blood. The sequence came from a human donor with active or convalescent COVID-19. The donor label of this sample is uncertain. This chain links TRBV19 with TRBJ1-5, with D uncertain. The CDR3 DNA is TGTGCCAGTAGTACTCAGGTGTGGGGCAATCAGCCCCAGCATTTT. As protein: CASSTQVWGNQPQHF.